This T cell receptor beta chain was documented in a study of OX40 agonist ivuxolimab in advanced cancers. Describing the broader study: Ivuxolimab, which targeted the costimulatory receptor OX40 (CD134), was an agonistic, fully human IgG2 monoclonal antibody. Patients were allowed to have had prior anti-PD-1, anti-PD-L1 or anti-CTLA-4 therapy, and roughly two fifths of the dose-escalation patients had been treated with checkpoint inhibitors. Of the roughly 54 dose-escalation patients, hepatocellular carcinoma was present in 19, melanoma in some 15, renal cell carcinoma in 9 and head and neck cancer in 9. The paper covers the monotherapy dose-escalation part of the phase I ivuxolimab trial, which included N of about 56 patients. Intravenous ivuxolimab was administered to patients every 2 weeks at six dose levels: 0.01, 0.1, 0.3, 1.5, 3 and 10 mg/kg. The point of sequencing TCRbeta in the periphery was to test whether ivuxolimab changed TCR sequence diversity and drove clonal T-cell expansion. In the dose-escalation cohort, 70% to 90% of patients were male, and the mean age was approximately 60 years with a range of roughly 23 to 79. Partial responses were achieved by three dose-escalation patients, of whom one had hepatocellular carcinoma and two had cutaneous melanoma. Overall results and qualifications from the work: At doses of 0.1 to 3.0 mg/kg, clonal expansion of both CD4+ and CD8+ blood T cells was observed from baseline to week 6. In the 0.1-3.0 mg/kg groups, partial responders were among the patients with the lowest normalized peripheral clonal expansion, particularly in CD8+ T cells. Low levels of normalized T-cell clonal expansion were also seen in some patients who did not respond. Which antigens the clonally expanded peripheral T cells were specific for was not determined. On average, CD8+ T cells showed more expanded clones than CD4+ T cells after ivuxolimab.

To sequence the TCRbeta CDR3 region, genomic DNA was isolated from the sorted cells. The immunoSEQ Assay was used to sequence the TCRbeta CDR3 regions. TCRdb holds this immuneACCESS table with in-frame rearrangements only. Some clones are missing; in checked studies, unresolved V genes explain under half, and the rest has no known cause. The sample contains more than 60,000 clones, 94% of them found a single time. Roughly 18% of the sample belongs to the ten largest clones. In the case of this clone: What antigen it recognizes has not been identified. The record has no base qualities; no much larger clone is one base away.

The trial excluded patients who had a history of autoimmune disease or were on systemic immunosuppression. In every dose cohort, peripheral blood was drawn for TCR sequencing at baseline, cycle 4 day 1, and cycle 7 day 1. Samples came from an open-label, multicenter, first-in-human phase I dose-escalation trial of ivuxolimab. Adults with locally advanced or metastatic melanoma, renal cell, hepatocellular, or head and neck squamous cell carcinoma were enrolled in the trial. CD4+ and CD8+ T cells were sorted separately from peripheral blood before TCR sequencing. The germline V gene sets CDR1 to MDHEN and CDR2 to SYDVKM. The CDR3 numbers 19 residues from cysteine through phenylalanine. Of all the DNA, just the CDR3 is kept, 57 bases in frame from base 1. Here V drops 4 bases and J drops 5 bases, and the junction holds 19 bases not matched to any gene.

This clonotype was sampled from an adult with an advanced solid tumor such as melanoma, head and neck, liver or kidney cancer. The chain employs TRBV28 and TRBJ1-5; TRBD1 aligns with 8 central bases. This specimen consisted of CD4+ or CD8+ T cells sorted from blood, obtained in a trial of the OX40 agonist ivuxolimab. The CDR3 is CASSSPDRALSLIDQPQHF. At the DNA level, the sequence is TGTGCCAGCAGTTCCCCGGACAGGGCCCTCTCCCTTATCGATCAGCCCCAGCATTTT.